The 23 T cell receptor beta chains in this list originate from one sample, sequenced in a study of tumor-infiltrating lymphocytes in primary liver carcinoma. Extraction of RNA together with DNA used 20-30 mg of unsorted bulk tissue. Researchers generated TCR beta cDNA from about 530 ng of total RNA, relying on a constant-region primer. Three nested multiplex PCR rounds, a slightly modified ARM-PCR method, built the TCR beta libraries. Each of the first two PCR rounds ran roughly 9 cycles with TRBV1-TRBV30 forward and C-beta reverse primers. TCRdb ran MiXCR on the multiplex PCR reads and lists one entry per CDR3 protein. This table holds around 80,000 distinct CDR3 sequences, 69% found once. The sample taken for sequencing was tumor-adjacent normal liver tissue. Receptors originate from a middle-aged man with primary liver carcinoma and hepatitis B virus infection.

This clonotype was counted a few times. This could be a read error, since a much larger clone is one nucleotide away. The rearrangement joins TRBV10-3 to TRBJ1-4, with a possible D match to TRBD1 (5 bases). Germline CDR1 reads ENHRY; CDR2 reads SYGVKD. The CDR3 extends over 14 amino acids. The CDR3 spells CATSVGTNNEKLFF. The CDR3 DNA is TGTGCCACCAGTGTCGGGACCAATAATGAAAAACTGTTTTTT.

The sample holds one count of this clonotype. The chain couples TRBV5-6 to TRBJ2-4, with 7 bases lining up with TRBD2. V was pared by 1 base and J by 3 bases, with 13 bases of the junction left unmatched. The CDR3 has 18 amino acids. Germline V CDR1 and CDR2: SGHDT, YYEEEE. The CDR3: CASSLCAGAPTVKNIQYF. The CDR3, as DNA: TGTGCCAGCAGCTTGTGCGCGGGAGCCCCCACGGTCAAAAACATTCAGTACTTC.

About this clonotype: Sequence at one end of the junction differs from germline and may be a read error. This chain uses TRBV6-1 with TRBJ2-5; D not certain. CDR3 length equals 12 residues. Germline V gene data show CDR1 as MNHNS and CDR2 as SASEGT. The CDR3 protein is CASGRIHETQYF. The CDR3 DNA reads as TGTGCCAGCGGACGGATCCATGAGACCCAGTATTTC.

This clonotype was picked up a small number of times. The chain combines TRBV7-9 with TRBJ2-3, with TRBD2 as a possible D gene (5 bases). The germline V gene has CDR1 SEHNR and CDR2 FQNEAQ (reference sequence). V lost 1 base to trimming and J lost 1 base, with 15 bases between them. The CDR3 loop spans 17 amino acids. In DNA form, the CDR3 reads TGTGCCAGCAGCTTAGATAGAGGGTGGCGGCGCACAGATACGCAGTATTTT. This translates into CASSLDRGWRRTDTQYF.

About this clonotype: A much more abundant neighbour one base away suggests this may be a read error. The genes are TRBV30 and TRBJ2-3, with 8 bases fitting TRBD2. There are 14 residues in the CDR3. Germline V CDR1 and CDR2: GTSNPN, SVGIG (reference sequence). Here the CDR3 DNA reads TGTGTCTGGAGCCGACTAGCGTTCACAGATACGCAGTATTTT. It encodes CVWSRLAFTDTQYF.

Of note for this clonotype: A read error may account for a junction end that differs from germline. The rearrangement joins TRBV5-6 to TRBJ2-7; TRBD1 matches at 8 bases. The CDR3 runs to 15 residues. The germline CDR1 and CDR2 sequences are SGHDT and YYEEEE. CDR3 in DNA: TGTGCCAGCAACTTGCCCGGGACAGGCGGCTACGAACAGTACTTC. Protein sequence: CASNLPGTGGYEQYF. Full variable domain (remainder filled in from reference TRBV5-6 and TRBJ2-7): DAGVTQSPTHLIKTRGQQVTLRCSPKSGHDTVSWYQQALGQGPQFIFQYYEEEERQRGNFPDRFSGHQFPNYSSELNVNALLLGDSALYLCASNLPGTGGYEQYFGPGTRLTVT.

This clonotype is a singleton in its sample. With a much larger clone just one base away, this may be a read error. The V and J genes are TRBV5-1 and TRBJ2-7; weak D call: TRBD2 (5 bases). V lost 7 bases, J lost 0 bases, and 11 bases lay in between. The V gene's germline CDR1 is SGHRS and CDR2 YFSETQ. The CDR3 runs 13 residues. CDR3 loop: CASHSDSSYEQYF. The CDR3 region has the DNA TGCGCCAGCCATAGCGATAGCTCCTACGAGCAGTACTTC.

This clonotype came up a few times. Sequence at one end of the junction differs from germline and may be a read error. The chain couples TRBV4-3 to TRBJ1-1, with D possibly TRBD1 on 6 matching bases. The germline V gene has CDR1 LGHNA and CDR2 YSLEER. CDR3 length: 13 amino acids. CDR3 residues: CVSSQGGNTEAFF. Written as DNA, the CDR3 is TGCGTCAGCAGCCAAGGGGGGAACACTGAAGCTTTCTTT.

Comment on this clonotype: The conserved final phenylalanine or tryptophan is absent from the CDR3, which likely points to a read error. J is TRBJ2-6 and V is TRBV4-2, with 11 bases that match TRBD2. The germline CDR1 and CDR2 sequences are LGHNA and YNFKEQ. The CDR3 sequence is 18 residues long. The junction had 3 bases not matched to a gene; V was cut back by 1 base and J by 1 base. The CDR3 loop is CASSQVGTSGSGANVLTL. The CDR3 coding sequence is TGTGCCAGCAGCCAAGTTGGGACTAGCGGTTCTGGGGCCAACGTCCTGACTCTC.

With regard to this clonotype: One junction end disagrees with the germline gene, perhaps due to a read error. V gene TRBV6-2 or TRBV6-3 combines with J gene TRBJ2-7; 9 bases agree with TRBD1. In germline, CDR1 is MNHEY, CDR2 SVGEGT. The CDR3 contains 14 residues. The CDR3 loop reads CVSSLRTGEYEQYF. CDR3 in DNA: TGTGTCAGCAGTTTAAGGACAGGGGAGTATGAGCAGTACTTC.

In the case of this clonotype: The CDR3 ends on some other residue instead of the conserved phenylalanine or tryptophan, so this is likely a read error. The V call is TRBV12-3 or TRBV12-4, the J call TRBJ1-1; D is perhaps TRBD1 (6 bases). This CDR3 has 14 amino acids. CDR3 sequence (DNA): TGTGTCAGCAGTTTACAGGGTGGGAACACTGAAGCTTTCTTA. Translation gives CVSSLQGGNTEAFL.

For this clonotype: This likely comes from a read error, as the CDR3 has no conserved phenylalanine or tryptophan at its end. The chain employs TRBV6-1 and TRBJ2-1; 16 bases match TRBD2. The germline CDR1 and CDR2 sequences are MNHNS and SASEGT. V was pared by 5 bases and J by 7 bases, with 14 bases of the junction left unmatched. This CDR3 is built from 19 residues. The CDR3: CASSPRTVPGLAGGNEQFS. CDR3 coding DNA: TGTGCCAGCAGTCCACGGACAGTGCCGGGACTAGCGGGAGGGAATGAGCAGTTCTCC.

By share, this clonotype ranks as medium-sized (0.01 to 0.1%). Here the CDR3 reads CASSLLGANTGELFF. In nucleotides, the CDR3 is TGTGCCAGCAGCTTACTTGGAGCGAACACCGGGGAGCTGTTTTTT. The chain combines TRBV11-2 with TRBJ2-2, with no clear D. CDR1 SGHAT and CDR2 FQNNGV come from the germline V gene. Trimming left V 2 bases short and J 0 bases short, with 7 bases between. The CDR3 runs 15 residues.

Here the CDR3 reads CASSETPGGGKEIQYF. The CDR3 DNA reads TGTGCCAGCAGCGAAACTCCTGGCGGGGGGAAAGAGATACAGTACTTC. The V gene is TRBV11-2, the J gene TRBJ2-5, with TRBD2 identical over 8 bases. Unmatched junction bases numbered 19, after V lost 5 bases and J lost 11 bases. The CDR3 loop spans 16 amino acids. Germline V gives CDR1 SGHAT, CDR2 FQNNGV.

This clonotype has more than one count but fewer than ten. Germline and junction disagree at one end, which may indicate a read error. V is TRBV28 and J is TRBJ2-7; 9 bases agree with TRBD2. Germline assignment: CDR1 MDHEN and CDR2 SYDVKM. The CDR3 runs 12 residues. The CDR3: CVSSYGLAEQYF. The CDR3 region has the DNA TGTGTCAGCAGTTACGGACTAGCGGAGCAGTACTTC.

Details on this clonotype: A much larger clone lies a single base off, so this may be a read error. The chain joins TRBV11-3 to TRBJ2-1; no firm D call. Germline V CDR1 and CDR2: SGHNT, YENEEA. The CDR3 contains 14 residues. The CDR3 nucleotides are TGTGCCAGCAGCTTAGGCATCTCGAACAATGAGCAGTCCTTC. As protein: CASSLGISNNEQSF.

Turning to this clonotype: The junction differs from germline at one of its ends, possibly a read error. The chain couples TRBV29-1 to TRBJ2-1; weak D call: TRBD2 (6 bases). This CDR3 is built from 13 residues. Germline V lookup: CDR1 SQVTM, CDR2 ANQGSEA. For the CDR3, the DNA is TGTAGCGGTCGGGCAGGTGGGGTGAATGAGCAGTTCTTC. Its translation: CSGRAGGVNEQFF.

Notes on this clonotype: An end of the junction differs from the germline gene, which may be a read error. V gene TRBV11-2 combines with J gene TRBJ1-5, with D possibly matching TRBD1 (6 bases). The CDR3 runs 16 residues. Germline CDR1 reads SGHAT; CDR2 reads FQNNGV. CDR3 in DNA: TGTACCAGCAGCCAGGGGTTTACGGAGCCCAATCAGCTCCAGCATTTT. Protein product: CTSSQGFTEPNQLQHF.

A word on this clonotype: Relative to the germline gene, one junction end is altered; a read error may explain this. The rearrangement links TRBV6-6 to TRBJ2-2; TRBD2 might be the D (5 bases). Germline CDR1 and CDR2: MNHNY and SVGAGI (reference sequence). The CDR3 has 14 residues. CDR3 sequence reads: CTISVARGTGELFF. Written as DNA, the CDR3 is TGCACCATCTCCGTCGCCCGAGGGACCGGGGAGCTGTTTTTT.

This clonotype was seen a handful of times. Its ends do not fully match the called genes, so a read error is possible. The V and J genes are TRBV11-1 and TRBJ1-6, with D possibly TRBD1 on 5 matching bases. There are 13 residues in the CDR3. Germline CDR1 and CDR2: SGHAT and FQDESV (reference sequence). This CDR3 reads CACSRTLVSPHHF. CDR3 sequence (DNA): TGTGCCTGCAGCCGGACACTGGTTTCACCCCACCACTTT.

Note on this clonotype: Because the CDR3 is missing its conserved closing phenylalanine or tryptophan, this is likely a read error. CDR3 bases: TGCAGCGTTTCCACTGATACGCAGTATTCT. Its translation is CSVSTDTQYS. This rearrangement joins TRBV29-1 to TRBJ2-3; no clear D gene. The CDR3 loop spans 10 amino acids. The ends were cut back, 5 bases at V and 6 bases at J, with 6 bases in the middle. Looked up from germline, CDR1 is SQVTM and CDR2 is ANQGSEA.

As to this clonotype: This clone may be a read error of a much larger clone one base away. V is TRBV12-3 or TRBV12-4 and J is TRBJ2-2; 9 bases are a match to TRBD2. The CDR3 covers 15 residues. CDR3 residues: CVSTLTSGNTGELFF. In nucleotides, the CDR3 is TGTGTCAGCACCCTGACTAGCGGGAACACCGGGGAGCTGTTTTTT.

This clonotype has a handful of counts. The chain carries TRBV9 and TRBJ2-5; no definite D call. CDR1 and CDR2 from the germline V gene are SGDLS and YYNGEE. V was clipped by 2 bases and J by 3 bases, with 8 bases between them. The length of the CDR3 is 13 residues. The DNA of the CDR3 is TGTGCCAGCAGCGTTGGCTTGGAAGAGACCCAGTACTTC. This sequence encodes CASSVGLEETQYF.